Listed below are T cell receptor beta chains from one sample, sequenced in a study of PD-1 blockade in classical Hodgkin lymphoma. Assay: immunoSEQ multiplex PCR; the TCRdb copy retains only in-frame clones and omits some. The sample consists of about 64,000 clones, roughly 89% of them appearing once. The sequencing here drew on peripheral blood mononuclear cells (PBMCs), taken before the fourth cycle of nivolumab. These receptors all stem from a human donor with classical Hodgkin lymphoma. CDR3s include the opening cysteine and the closing phenylalanine or tryptophan. A D gene is named only where the DNA matches it firmly. Size tells how often a clone was seen (once, few, many) or the class of an expanded clone, and some rows leave it out.

J gene: TRBJ2-7; V gene: TRBV11-2; D gene: TRBD2; clone size: NA; CDR3 DNA: TGTGCCAGCTTGCCTCTCTGGCTAGCGGGGGGTAGCTCCTACGAGCAGTACTTC; CDR3 protein: CASLPLWLAGGSSYEQYF
J gene: TRBJ1-1; V gene: TRBV9; D gene: NA; clone size: NA; CDR3 DNA: TGTGCCAGCAGCGTTGGGGCTCGTAACACTGAAGCTTTCTTT; CDR3 protein: CASSVGARNTEAFF
J gene: TRBJ2-5; V gene: TRBV6-1; D gene: NA; clone size: NA; CDR3 DNA: TGTGCCAGCAGTCAGGATTTGAAAGAGACCCAGTACTTC; CDR3 protein: CASSQDLKETQYF
J gene: TRBJ2-7; V gene: TRBV2; D gene: NA; clone size: NA; CDR3 DNA: TGTGCCAGCAGTGAAGGTTTCGGGGGTTCCCTATACGAGCAGTACTTC; CDR3 protein: CASSEGFGGSLYEQYF
J gene: TRBJ2-7; V gene: TRBV18; D gene: NA; clone size: once; CDR3 DNA: TGTGCCAGCTCACCACCGAATAGGGTACAGGGCTCCTACGAGCAGTACTTC; CDR3 protein: CASSPPNRVQGSYEQYF
J gene: TRBJ2-3; V gene: TRBV2; D gene: TRBD1; clone size: NA; CDR3 DNA: TGTGCCAGCAGGGACAGGGTTGGGGCAGATACGCAGTATTTT; CDR3 protein: CASRDRVGADTQYF
J gene: TRBJ2-7; V gene: TRBV27; D gene: NA; clone size: few; CDR3 DNA: TGTGCCAGCAGTTTAAGATCGACGCGCGAGCAGTACTTC; CDR3 protein: CASSLRSTREQYF
J gene: TRBJ2-7; V gene: TRBV4-2; D gene: NA; clone size: NA; CDR3 DNA: TGTGCCAGCAGCGAAGAAAGGGGCCCTCTCTACGAGCAGTACTTC; CDR3 protein: CASSEERGPLYEQYF
J gene: TRBJ2-1; V gene: TRBV4-1; D gene: TRBD2; clone size: NA; CDR3 DNA: TGCGCCAGCAGCCACCCATCACTAGCGACATGGTCTCGGGAGCAGTTCTTC; CDR3 protein: CASSHPSLATWSREQFF
J gene: TRBJ2-7; V gene: TRBV5-1; D gene: NA; clone size: NA; CDR3 DNA: TGCGCCAGCAGCCGTTCTTTACAGGGATCCTACGAGCAGTACTTC; CDR3 protein: CASSRSLQGSYEQYF
J gene: TRBJ2-7; V gene: TRBV10-1; D gene: NA; clone size: NA; CDR3 DNA: TGCGCCATAGAACCGGGACAAGGTGCCTACGAGCAGTACTTC; CDR3 protein: CAIEPGQGAYEQYF
J gene: TRBJ1-6; V gene: TRBV6-1; D gene: NA; clone size: NA; CDR3 DNA: TGTGCCAGCAACAGGGAGACAGCCGCTAATTCACCCCTCCACTTT; CDR3 protein: CASNRETAANSPLHF
J gene: TRBJ2-7; V gene: TRBV7-2; D gene: NA; clone size: NA; CDR3 DNA: TGTGCCAGCAGCAAACCTATCCTAGGGCTAGCCTACGAGCAGTACTTC; CDR3 protein: CASSKPILGLAYEQYF
J gene: TRBJ2-7; V gene: TRBV2; D gene: TRBD1; clone size: NA; CDR3 DNA: TGTGCCAGCAGTGAAGGGGGACAGGGTGGAAACGAGCAGTACTTC; CDR3 protein: CASSEGGQGGNEQYF
J gene: TRBJ2-7; V gene: TRBV7-9; D gene: TRBD2; clone size: NA; CDR3 DNA: TGTGCCAGCAGCCCTGCTAGCGGGGGACGCTACGAGCAGTACTTC; CDR3 protein: CASSPASGGRYEQYF
J gene: TRBJ2-1; V gene: TRBV27; D gene: NA; clone size: NA; CDR3 DNA: TGTGCCAGCAGTTTCCAACTTAGGTTAGGCTCCCCTAAGAATGAGCAGTTCTTC; CDR3 protein: CASSFQLRLGSPKNEQFF
J gene: TRBJ1-5; V gene: TRBV11-1; D gene: NA; clone size: NA; CDR3 DNA: TGTGCCAGCAGCTTAGTCCCTAATCAGCCCCAGCATTTT; CDR3 protein: CASSLVPNQPQHF
J gene: TRBJ1-2; V gene: TRBV28; D gene: NA; clone size: NA; CDR3 DNA: TGTGCCAGCACCAGTCCCGGAGATCAAAAGGCTGGCTACACCTTC; CDR3 protein: CASTSPGDQKAGYTF
J gene: TRBJ2-7; V gene: TRBV18; D gene: TRBD1; clone size: NA; CDR3 DNA: TGTGCCAGCTCACGGACAGGGGAGGAGGAGCAGTACTTC; CDR3 protein: CASSRTGEEEQYF
J gene: TRBJ2-5; V gene: TRBV4-2; D gene: TRBD2; clone size: NA; CDR3 DNA: TGTGCCAGCAGCCAGACTAGCGGGGGGGCAGAGACCCAGTACTTC; CDR3 protein: CASSQTSGGAETQYF
J gene: TRBJ1-1; V gene: TRBV13; D gene: TRBD1; clone size: NA; CDR3 DNA: TGTGCCAGCAGCTTTAGGGACAGGGGCACTGAAGCTTTCTTT; CDR3 protein: CASSFRDRGTEAFF
J gene: TRBJ1-4; V gene: TRBV18; D gene: NA; clone size: NA; CDR3 DNA: TGTGCCAGCTCACCATTGGGCGCGAGCGCAACTAATGAAAAACTGTTTTTT; CDR3 protein: CASSPLGASATNEKLFF